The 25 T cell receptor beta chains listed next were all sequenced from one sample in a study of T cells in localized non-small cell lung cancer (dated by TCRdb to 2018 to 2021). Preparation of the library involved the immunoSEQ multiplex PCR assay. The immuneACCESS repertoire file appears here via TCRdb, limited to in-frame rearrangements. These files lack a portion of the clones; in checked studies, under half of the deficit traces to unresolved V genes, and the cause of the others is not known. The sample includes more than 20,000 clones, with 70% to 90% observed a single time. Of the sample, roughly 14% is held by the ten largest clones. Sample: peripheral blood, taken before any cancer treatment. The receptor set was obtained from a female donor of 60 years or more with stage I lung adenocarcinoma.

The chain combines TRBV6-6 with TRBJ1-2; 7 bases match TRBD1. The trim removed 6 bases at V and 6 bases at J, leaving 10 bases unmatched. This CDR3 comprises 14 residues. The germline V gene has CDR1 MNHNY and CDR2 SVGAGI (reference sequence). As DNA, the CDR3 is TGTGCCAGCAGAGAGACAGGGACCAGGGATGGCTACACCTTC. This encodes CASRETGTRDGYTF.

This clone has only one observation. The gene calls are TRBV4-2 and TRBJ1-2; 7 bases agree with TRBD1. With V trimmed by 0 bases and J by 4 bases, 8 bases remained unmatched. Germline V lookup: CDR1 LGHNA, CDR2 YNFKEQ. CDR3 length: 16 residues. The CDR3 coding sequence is TGTGCCAGCAGCCAAGATCTGTCAGGGGGGGCCTATGGCTACACCTTC. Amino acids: CASSQDLSGGAYGYTF.

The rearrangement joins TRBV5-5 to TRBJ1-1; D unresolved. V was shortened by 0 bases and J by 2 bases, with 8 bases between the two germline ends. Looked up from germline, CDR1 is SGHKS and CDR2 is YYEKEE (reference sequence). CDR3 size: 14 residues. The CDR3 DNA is TGTGCCAGCAGCTTGGTGGTATATAACACTGAAGCTTTCTTT. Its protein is CASSLVVYNTEAFF.

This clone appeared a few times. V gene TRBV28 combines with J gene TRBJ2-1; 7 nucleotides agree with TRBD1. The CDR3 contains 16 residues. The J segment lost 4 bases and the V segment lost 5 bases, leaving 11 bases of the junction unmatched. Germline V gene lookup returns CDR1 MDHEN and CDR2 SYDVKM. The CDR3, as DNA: TGTGCCAGCAGTACAAAGGGGGCGAAGGGATACAATGAGCAGTTCTTC. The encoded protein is CASSTKGAKGYNEQFF.

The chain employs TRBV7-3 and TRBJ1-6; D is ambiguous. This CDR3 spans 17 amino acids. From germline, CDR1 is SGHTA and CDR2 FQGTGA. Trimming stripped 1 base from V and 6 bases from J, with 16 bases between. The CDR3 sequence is CASSLSPAGVGNSPLHF. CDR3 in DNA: TGTGCCAGCAGCTTAAGCCCCGCCGGGGTCGGTAATTCACCCCTCCACTTT.

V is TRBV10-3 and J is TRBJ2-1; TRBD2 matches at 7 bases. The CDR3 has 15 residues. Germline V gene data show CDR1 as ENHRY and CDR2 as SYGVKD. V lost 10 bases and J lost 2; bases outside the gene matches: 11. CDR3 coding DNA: TGTGCCACCCTTACTAGCGACCCCGCCTACAATGAGCAGTTCTTC. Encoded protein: CATLTSDPAYNEQFF.

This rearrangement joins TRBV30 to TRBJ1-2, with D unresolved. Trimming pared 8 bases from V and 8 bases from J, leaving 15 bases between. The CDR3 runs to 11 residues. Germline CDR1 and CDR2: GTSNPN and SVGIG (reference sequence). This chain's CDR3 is CARGLSGGYTF. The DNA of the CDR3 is TGTGCCCGTGGGCTCTCCGGGGGCTACACCTTC.

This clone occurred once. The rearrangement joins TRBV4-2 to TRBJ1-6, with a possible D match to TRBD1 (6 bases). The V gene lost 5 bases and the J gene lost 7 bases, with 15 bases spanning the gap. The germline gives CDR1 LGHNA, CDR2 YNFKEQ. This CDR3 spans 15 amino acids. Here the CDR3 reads CASSVEGGKNSPLHF. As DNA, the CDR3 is TGTGCCAGCAGCGTAGAGGGGGGAAAAAATTCACCCCTCCACTTT.

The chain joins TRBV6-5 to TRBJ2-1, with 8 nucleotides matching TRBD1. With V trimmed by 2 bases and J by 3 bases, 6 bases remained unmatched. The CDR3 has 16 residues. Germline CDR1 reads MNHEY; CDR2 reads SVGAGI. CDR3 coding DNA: TGTGCCAGCAGTTACCGTGGACAGGGAGTCTACAATGAGCAGTTCTTC. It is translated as CASSYRGQGVYNEQFF.

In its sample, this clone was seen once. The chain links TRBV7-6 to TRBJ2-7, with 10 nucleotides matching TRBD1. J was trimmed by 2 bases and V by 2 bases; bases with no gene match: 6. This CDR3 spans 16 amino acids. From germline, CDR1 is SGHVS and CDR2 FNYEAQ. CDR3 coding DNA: TGTGCCAGCAGCTTACCAGACAGGGGGCGCCCCTACGAGCAGTACTTC. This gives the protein CASSLPDRGRPYEQYF.

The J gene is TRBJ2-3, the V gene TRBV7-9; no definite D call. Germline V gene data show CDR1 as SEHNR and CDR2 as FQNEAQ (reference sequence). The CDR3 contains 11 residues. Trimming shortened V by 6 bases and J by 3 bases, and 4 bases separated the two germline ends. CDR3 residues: CASSPTDTQYF. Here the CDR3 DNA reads TGTGCCAGCAGTCCGACAGATACGCAGTATTTT.

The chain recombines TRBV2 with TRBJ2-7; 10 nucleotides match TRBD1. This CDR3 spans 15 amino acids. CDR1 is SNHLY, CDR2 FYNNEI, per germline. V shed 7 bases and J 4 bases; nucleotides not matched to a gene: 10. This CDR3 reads CASTPRGGQGYEQYF. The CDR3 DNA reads TGTGCCAGCACTCCTAGAGGGGGACAGGGGTACGAGCAGTACTTC.

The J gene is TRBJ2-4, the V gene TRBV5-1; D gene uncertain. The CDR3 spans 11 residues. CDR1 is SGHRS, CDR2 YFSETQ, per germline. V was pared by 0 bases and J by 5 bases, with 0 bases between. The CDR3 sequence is CASSLENIQYF. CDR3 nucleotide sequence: TGCGCCAGCAGCTTGGAAAACATTCAGTACTTC. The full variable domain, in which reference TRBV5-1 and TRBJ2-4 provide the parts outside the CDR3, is KAGVTQTPRYLIKTRGQQVTLSCSPISGHRSVSWYQQTPGQGLQFLFEYFSETQRNKGNFPGRFSGRQFSNSRSEMNVSTLELGDSALYLCASSLENIQYFGAGTRLSVL.

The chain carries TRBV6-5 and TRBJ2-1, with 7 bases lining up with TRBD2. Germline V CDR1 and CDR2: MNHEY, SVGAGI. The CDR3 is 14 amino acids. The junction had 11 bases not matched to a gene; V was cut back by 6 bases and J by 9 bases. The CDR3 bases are TGTGCCAGCAGCCCTACGACTAGCAGAGGTGAGCAGTTCTTC. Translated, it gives CASSPTTSRGEQFF.

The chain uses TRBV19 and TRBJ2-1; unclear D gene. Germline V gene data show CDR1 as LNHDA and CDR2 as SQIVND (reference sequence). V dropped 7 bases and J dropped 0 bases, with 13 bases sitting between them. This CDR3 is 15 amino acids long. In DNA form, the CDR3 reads TGTGCCAGTAAGACCCAGTTTAGCTCCTACAATGAGCAGTTCTTC. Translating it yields CASKTQFSSYNEQFF.

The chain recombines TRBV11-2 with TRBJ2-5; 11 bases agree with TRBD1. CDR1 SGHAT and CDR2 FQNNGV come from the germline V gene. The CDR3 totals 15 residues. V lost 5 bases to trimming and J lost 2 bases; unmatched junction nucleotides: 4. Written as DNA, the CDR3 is TGTGCCAGCAGCCCGGACAGGGGGCGGCAAGAGACCCAGTACTTC. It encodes CASSPDRGRQETQYF.

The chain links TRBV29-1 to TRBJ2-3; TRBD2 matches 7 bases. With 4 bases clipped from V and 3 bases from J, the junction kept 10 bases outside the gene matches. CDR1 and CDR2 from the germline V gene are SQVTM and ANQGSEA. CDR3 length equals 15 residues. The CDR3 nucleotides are TGCAGCGTTGGGGGGGGTATGGAAGGTACAGATACGCAGTATTTT. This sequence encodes CSVGGGMEGTDTQYF.

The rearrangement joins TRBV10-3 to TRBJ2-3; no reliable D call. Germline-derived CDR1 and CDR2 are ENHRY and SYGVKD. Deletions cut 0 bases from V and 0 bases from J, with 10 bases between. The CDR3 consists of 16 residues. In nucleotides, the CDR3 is TGTGCCATCAGTGAGTCCGACAAGGCTAGCACAGATACGCAGTATTTT. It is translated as CAISESDKASTDTQYF.

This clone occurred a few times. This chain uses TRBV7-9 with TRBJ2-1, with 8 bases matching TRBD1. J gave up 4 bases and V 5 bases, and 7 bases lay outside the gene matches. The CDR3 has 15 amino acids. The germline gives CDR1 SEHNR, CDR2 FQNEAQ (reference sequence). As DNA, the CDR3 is TGTGCCAGCAGCCTCCAGGGGGCCATTTACAATGAGCAGTTCTTC. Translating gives CASSLQGAIYNEQFF. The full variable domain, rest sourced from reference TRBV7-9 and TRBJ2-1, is DTGVSQNPRHKITKRGQNVTFRCDPISEHNRLYWYRQTLGQGPEFLTYFQNEAQLEKSRLLSDRFSAERPKGSFSTLEIQRTEQGDSAMYLCASSLQGAIYNEQFFGPGTRLTVL.

The CDR3 here is CASSQADRISGNTIYF. For the CDR3, the DNA is TGCGCCAGCAGCCAGGCCGACAGGATCTCTGGAAACACCATATATTTT. The rearrangement uses TRBV4-1 and TRBJ1-3; D may be TRBD1 (6 bases). Germline lookup yields CDR1 MGHRA and CDR2 YSYEKL. With 3 bases removed from V and 0 bases from J, the gap between germline ends came to 12 bases. The CDR3 runs to 16 residues.

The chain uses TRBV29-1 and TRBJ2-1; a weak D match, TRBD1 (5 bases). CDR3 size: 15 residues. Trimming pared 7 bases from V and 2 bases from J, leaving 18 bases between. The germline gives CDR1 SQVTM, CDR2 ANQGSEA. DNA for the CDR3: TGCAGCGCAGAAGGGGTCCAGGCTACCTACAATGAGCAGTTCTTC. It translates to CSAEGVQATYNEQFF.

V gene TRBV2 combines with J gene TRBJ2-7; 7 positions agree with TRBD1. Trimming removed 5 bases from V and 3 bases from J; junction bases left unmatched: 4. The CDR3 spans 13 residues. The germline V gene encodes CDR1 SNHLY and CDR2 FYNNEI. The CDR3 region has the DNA TGTGCCAGCAGTCCGGGACAGCTCTACGAGCAGTACTTC. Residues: CASSPGQLYEQYF.

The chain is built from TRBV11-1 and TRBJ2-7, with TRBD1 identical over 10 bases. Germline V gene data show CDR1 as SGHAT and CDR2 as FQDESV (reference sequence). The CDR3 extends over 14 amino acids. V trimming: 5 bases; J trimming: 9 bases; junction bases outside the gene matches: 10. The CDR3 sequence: CASSIPGQGTRQYF. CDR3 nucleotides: TGTGCCAGCAGCATTCCGGGACAGGGGACGAGGCAGTACTTC.

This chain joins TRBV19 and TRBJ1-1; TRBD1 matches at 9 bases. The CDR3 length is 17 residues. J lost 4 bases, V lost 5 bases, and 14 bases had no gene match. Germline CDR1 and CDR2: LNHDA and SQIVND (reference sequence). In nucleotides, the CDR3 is TGTGCCAGTAGTGATTCCCGGGACAGGGCATTCTCCACTGAAGCTTTCTTT. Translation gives CASSDSRDRAFSTEAFF.

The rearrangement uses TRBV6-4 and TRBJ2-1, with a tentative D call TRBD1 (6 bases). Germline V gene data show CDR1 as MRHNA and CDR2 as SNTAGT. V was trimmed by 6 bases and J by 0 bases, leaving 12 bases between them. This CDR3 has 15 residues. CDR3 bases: TGTGCCAGCAGCGAAAGGGGGAGCTCCTACAATGAGCAGTTCTTC. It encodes CASSERGSSYNEQFF.